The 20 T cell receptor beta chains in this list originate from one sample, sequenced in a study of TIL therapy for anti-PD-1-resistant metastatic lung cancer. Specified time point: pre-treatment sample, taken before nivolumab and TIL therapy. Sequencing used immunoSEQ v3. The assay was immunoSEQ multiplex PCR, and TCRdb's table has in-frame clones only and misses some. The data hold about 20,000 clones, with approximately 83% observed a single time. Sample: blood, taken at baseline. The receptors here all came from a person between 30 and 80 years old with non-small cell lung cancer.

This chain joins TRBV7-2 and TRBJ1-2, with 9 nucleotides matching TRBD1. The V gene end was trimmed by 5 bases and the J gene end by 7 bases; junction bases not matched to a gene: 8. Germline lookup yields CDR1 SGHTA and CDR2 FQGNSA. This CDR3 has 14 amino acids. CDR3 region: CASSRQGEFGGYTF. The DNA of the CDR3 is TGTGCCAGCAGCCGACAGGGGGAGTTTGGTGGCTACACCTTC.

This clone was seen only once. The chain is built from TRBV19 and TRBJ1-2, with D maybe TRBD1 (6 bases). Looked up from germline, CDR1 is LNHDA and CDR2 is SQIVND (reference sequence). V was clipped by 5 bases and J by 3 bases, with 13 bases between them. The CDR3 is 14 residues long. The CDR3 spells CASSSTGPHYGYTF. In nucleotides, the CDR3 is TGTGCCAGTAGTTCGACAGGACCCCACTATGGCTACACCTTC.

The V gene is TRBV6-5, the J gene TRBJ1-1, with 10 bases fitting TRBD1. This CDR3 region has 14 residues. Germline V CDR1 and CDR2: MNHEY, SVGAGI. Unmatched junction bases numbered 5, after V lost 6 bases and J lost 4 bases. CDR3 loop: CASSPDRGRTEAFF. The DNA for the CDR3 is TGTGCCAGCAGCCCCGACAGGGGGCGCACTGAAGCTTTCTTT.

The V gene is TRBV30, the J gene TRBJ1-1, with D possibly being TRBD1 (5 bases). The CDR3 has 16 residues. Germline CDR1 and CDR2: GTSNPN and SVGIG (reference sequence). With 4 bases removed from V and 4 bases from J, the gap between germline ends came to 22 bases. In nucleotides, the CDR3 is TGTGCCTGGAATAGAGCAGGGAGTGGGGTGGGCACTGAAGCTTTCTTT. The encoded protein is CAWNRAGSGVGTEAFF.

The DNA of the CDR3 is TGTGCCAGCAGCGAAAGGGGGAACACCGGGGAGCTGTTTTTT. Residues: CASSERGNTGELFF. The chain employs TRBV9 and TRBJ2-2; tentatively, D is TRBD1 (5 bases). CDR3 length: 14 residues. Trimming removed 3 bases at V and 1 base at J, with 7 bases between. The germline gives CDR1 SGDLS, CDR2 YYNGEE.

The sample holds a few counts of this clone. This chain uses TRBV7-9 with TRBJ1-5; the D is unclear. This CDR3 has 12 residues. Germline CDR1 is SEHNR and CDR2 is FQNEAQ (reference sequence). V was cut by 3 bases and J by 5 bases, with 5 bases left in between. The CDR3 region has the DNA TGTGCCAGCAGCTTCGGAGATCAGCCCCAGCATTTT. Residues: CASSFGDQPQHF.

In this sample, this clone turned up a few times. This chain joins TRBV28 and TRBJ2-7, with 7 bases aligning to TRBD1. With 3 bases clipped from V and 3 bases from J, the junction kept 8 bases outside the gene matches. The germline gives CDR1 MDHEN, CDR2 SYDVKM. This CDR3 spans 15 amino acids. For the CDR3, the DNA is TGTGCCAGCAGTTTCATCCGGGACAGAGTCTACGAGCAGTACTTC. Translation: CASSFIRDRVYEQYF.

The CDR3 DNA reads as TGTGCCACCAGGATCGGCAGATATGAAAAACTGTTTTTT. Translation gives CATRIGRYEKLFF. J is TRBJ1-4 and V is TRBV15, with D uncertain. V was shortened by 6 bases and J by 6 bases, with 11 bases between the two germline ends. Germline CDR1 and CDR2: LNHNV and YYDKDF (reference sequence). This CDR3 contains 13 residues.

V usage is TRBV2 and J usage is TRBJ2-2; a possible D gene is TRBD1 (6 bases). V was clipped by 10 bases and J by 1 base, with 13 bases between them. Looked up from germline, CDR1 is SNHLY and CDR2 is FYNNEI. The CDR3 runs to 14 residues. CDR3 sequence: CATQGTRNTGELFF. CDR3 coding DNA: TGTGCCACCCAGGGGACAAGGAACACCGGGGAGCTGTTTTTT. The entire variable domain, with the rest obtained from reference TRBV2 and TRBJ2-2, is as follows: EPEVTQTPSHQVTQMGQEVILRCVPISNHLYFYWYRQILGQKVEFLVSFYNNEISEKSEIFDDQFSVERPDGSNFTLKIRSTKLEDSAMYFCATQGTRNTGELFFGEGSRLTVL.

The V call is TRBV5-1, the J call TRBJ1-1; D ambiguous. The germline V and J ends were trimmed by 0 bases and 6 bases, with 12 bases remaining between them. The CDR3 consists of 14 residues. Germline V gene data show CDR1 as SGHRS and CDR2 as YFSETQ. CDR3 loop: CASSLEVAWAEAFF. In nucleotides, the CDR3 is TGCGCCAGCAGCTTGGAGGTGGCCTGGGCTGAAGCTTTCTTT.

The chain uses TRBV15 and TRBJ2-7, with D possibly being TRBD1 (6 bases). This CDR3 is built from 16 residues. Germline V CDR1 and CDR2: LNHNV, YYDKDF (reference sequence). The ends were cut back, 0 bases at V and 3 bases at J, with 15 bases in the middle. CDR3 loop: CATSRDRTGPSYEQYF. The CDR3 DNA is TGTGCCACCAGCAGAGACCGTACAGGGCCCAGCTACGAGCAGTACTTC.

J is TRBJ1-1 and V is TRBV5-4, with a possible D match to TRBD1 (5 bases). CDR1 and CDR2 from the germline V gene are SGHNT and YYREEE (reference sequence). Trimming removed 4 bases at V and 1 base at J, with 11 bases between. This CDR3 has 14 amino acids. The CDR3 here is CASSQSGTNTEAFF. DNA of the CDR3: TGTGCCAGCAGCCAATCCGGGACGAACACTGAAGCTTTCTTT.

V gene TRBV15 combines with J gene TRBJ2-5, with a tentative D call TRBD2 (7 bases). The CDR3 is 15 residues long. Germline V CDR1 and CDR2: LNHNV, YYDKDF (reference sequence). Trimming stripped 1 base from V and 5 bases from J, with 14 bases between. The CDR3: CATSRVAGAFETQYF. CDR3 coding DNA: TGTGCCACCAGCAGAGTTGCGGGGGCGTTTGAGACCCAGTACTTC.

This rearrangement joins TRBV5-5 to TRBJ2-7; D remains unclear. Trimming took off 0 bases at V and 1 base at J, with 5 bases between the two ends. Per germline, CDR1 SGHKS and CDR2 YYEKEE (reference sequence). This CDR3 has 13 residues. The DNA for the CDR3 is TGTGCCAGCAGCTTGGAGCTATCCTACGAGCAGTACTTC. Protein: CASSLELSYEQYF.

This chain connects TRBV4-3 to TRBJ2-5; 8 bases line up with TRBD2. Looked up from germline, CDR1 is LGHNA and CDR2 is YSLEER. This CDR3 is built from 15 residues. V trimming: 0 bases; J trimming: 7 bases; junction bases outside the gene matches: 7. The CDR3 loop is CASSQEAGGRWTQYF. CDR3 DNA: TGCGCCAGCAGCCAAGAGGCGGGGGGCCGGTGGACCCAGTACTTC.

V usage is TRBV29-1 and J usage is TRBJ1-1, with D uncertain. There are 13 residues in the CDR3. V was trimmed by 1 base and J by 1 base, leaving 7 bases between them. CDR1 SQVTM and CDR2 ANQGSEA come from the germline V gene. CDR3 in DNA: TGCAGCGTTGAAGGGTGGGAGAACACTGAAGCTTTCTTT. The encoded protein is CSVEGWENTEAFF.

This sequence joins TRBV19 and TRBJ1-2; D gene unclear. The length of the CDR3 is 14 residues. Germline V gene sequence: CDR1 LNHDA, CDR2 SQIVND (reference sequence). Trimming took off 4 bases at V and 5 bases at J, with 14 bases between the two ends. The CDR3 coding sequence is TGTGCCAGTAGTACCGAGGGCAGGAGGTATGGCTACACCTTC. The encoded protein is CASSTEGRRYGYTF. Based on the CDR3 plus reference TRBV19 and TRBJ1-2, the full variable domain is DGGITQSPKYLFRKEGQNVTLSCEQNLNHDAMYWYRQDPGQGLRLIYYSQIVNDFQKGDIAEGYSVSREKKESFPLTVTSAQKNPTAFYLCASSTEGRRYGYTFGSGTRLTVV.

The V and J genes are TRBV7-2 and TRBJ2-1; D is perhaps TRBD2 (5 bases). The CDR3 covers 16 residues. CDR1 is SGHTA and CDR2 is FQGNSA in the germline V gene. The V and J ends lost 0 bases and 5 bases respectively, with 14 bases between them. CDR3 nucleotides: TGTGCCAGCAGCTTAGCAATAGGTAGCGCCCACAATGAGCAGTTCTTC. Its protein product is CASSLAIGSAHNEQFF.

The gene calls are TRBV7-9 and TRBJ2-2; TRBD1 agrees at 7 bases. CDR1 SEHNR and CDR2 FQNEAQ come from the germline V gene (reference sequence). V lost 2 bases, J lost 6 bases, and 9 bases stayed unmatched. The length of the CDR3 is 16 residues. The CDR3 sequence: CASSLPGTVIAGELFF. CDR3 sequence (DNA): TGTGCCAGCAGCTTACCAGGGACAGTGATCGCCGGGGAGCTGTTTTTT.

This CDR3 is CASSPDRASYNEQFF. CDR3 DNA: TGTGCCAGCAGCCCGGACAGAGCTTCATACAATGAGCAGTTCTTC. The chain links TRBV7-3 to TRBJ2-1; D is possibly TRBD1 (6 bases). The CDR3 loop spans 15 amino acids. Germline V gene lookup returns CDR1 SGHTA and CDR2 FQGTGA. V lost 5 bases and J 4 bases, leaving 15 bases between the germline ends.